This T cell receptor (beta chain) is drawn from a study of graft-versus-host responses after intestinal transplantation. Trimming pared 3 bases from V and 2 bases from J, leaving 11 bases between. Germline-derived CDR1 and CDR2 are SGDLS and YYNGEE. The CDR3 is 14 residues long. On this clone: The antigen remains undetermined.

TCRdb's table, derived via immunoSEQ multiplex PCR, lists solely in-frame clones and lacks some. The profile shows fewer than 120,000 clones, 93% of them singletons. The chain carries TRBV9 and TRBJ1-1, with D maybe TRBD1 (6 bases). The sequence was collected from a human donor who received an intestinal transplant. Here the sequenced sample was unstimulated CD8+ T cells sorted from spleen or lymph node cells, taken before intestinal transplant. CDR3 coding DNA: TGTGCCAGCAGCGGTTACAGGGATAACACTGAAGCTTTCTTT. This sequence encodes CASSGYRDNTEAFF.